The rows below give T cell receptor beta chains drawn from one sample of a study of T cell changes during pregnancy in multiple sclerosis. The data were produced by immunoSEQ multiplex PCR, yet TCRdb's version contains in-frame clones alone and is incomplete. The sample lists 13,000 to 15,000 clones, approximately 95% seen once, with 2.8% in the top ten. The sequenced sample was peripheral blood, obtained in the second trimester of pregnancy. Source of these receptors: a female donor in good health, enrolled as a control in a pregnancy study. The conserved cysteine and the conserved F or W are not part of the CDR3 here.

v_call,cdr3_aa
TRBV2,ARTKTSMPGELF
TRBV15,ATSRAGGRAAF
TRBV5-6,ASSLGAPTRRGGELF
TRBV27,ASSSRVNTEAF
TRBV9,ASSVDSPGRGGETQY
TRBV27,ASSLTGRWSYEQF
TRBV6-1,AGRGTGNTEAF
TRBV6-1,ASSSVSNQPQH
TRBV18,ASSPQGTVLTDTQY
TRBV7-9,ASSLDTYEQY
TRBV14,ASSQDPGLLIYEQY
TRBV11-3,ASSYPRVQGGRREQY
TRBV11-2,ASSLQAGGATDTQY
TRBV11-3,ASSFNAGGAADTQY
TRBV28,ASSQYRGPSSYEQY
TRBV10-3,AIRKGEGYEQY
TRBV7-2,ASRPWAGSTGELF
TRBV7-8,ASSLDTLYEQY
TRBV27,ASRSLAPITGELF
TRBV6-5,ASSPRSVTGELF
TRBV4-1,ASSQGRLAGVRETQY
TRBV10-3,AISESRAGSSYNEQF